This T cell receptor beta chain was captured in a study of cytomegalovirus exposure and HLA in healthy donors. About this clone itself: The antigen is not known.

The CDR3 sequence is 13 residues long. V was clipped by 4 bases and J by 1 base, with 7 bases between them. Germline loops: CDR1 ENHRY, CDR2 SYGVKD. Study-wide points: Sequencing depth across donors, presence/absence analyses assumed, was roughly uniform. Later analysis associated a missense DCLRE1C variant with TCR beta V- and J-gene trimming. Later examination showed HLA-associated TCR beta chains had greater clonal expansion than equally common others.

Primers included in the PCR were 60 Vbeta and 13 Jbeta primers. Original data processing: Later analysis identified tens of millions of unique TCR beta chains, roughly 11 million shared. Assay used: immunoSEQ multiplex PCR; TCRdb lists only in-frame clones, some missing. That table supplies the V and J calls and clone size; D and trimming were determined from the DNA. Of about 130,000 clones detected, 65% to 80% appear once; the ten largest clones hold around 1.9%. Input material: PBMCs. This chain links TRBV10-3 with TRBJ1-1; TRBD1 might be the D (6 bases). This clonotype was sampled from a woman aged 40 to 50 in good health and CMV-seronegative. The CDR3 protein is CAISVQGNTEAFF. In DNA form, the CDR3 reads TGTGCCATCAGTGTACAGGGGAACACTGAAGCTTTCTTT.